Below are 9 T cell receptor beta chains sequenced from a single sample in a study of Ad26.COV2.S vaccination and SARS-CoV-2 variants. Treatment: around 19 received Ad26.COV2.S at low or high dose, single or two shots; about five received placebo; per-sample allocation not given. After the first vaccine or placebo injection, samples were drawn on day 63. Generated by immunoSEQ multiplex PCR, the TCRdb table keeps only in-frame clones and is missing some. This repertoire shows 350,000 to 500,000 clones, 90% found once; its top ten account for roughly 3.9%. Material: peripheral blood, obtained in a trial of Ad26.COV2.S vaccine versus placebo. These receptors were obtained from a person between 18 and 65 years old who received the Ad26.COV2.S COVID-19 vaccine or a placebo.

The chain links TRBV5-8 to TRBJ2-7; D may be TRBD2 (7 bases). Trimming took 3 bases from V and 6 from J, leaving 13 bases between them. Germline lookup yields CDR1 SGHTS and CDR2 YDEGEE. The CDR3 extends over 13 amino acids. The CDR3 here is CASSWGGLSEQYF. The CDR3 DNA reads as TGTGCCAGCAGCTGGGGGGGGCTATCCGAGCAGTACTTC.

In nucleotides, the CDR3 is TGCAGTGCTAGCCACGGTGAGCAGTTCTTC. This encodes CSASHGEQFF. V is TRBV20-1 and J is TRBJ2-1; D gene uncertain. V was clipped by 3 bases and J by 9 bases, with 6 bases between them. This CDR3 has 10 residues. Germline values: CDR1 DFQATT, CDR2 SNEGSKA (reference sequence).

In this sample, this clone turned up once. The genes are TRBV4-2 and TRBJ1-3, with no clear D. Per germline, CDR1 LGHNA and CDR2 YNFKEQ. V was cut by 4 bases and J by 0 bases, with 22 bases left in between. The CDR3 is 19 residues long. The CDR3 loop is CASSRGYGGLGSSGNTIYF. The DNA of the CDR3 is TGTGCCAGCAGCCGAGGCTACGGCGGCCTCGGGAGCTCTGGAAACACCATATATTTT.

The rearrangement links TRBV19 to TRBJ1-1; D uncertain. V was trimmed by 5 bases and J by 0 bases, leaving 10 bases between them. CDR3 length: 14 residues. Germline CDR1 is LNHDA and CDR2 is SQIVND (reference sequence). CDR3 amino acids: CASSPGTMNTEAFF. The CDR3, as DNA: TGTGCCAGTAGTCCAGGTACCATGAACACTGAAGCTTTCTTT.

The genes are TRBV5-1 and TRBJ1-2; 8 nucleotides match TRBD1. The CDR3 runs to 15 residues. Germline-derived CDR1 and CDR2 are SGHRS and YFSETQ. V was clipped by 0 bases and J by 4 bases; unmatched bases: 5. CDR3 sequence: CASSLETGQGYGYTF. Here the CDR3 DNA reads TGCGCCAGCAGCTTGGAAACCGGACAGGGCTATGGCTACACCTTC.

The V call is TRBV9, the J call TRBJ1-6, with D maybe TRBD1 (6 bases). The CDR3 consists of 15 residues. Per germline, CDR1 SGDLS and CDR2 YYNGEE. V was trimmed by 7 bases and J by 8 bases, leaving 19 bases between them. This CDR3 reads CASGRGGGVDSPLHF. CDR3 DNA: TGTGCCAGCGGCCGTGGGGGCGGGGTCGATTCACCCCTCCACTTT. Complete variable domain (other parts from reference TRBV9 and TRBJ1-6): DSGVTQTPKHLITATGQRVTLRCSPRSGDLSVYWYQQSLDQGLQFLIQYYNGEERAKGNILERFSAQQFPDLHSELNLSSLELGDSALYFCASGRGGGVDSPLHFGNGTRLTVT.

The CDR3 DNA reads TGTGCCAGCAGTTCTTCTAGCGGGAGACCGAACACCGGGGAGCTGTTTTTT. Protein product: CASSSSSGRPNTGELFF. The V gene is TRBV27, the J gene TRBJ2-2; TRBD2 matches 10 bases. V lost 4 bases and J lost 0; bases outside the gene matches: 5. Per germline, CDR1 MNHEY and CDR2 SMNVEV (reference sequence). CDR3 length: 17 residues.

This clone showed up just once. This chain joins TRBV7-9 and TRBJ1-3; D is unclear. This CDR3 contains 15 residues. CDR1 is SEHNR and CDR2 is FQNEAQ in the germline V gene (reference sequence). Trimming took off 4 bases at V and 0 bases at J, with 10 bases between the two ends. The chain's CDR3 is CASSSWSYSGNTIYF. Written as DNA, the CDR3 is TGTGCCAGCAGCTCGTGGTCCTACTCTGGAAACACCATATATTTT.

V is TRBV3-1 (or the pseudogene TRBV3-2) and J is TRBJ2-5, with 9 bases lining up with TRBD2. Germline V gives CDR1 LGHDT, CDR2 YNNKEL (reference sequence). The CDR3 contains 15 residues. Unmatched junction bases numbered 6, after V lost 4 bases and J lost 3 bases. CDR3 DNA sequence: TGTGCCAGCAGCCTCCCTAGCGGGATCAAAGAGACCCAGTACTTC. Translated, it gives CASSLPSGIKETQYF.